The 20 T cell receptor beta chains below were found in one sample sequenced in a study of a mutant IDH1 vaccine in newly diagnosed glioma. The sample's time point: week 47, end of study. One vaccine dose held 300 ug of mutant IDH1 20-mer peptide and came with topical imiquimod. The table came from immunoSEQ multiplex PCR; TCRdb's copy has only in-frame clones and leaves some out. The sample records 35,000 to 45,000 clones, about 75% being singletons. Their specific antigens are unknown. This specimen was PBMCs, taken from a glioma patient whose treatment included an IDH1 peptide vaccine. These receptors all come from a man aged 35 to 55 with glioma.

V is TRBV15 and J is TRBJ1-5, with a tentative D call TRBD1 (5 bases). Trimming stripped 0 bases from V and 7 bases from J, with 7 bases between. The CDR3 extends over 13 amino acids. Germline V gene sequence: CDR1 LNHNV, CDR2 YYDKDF (reference sequence). This CDR3 is CATSRERDQPQHF. CDR3 DNA: TGTGCCACCAGCAGAGAACGGGACCAGCCCCAGCATTTT.

The chain combines TRBV11-2 with TRBJ2-2; D is unresolved. This CDR3 is built from 12 residues. Germline values: CDR1 SGHAT, CDR2 FQNNGV. Trimming left V 0 bases short and J 7 bases short, with 3 bases between. CDR3: CASSLEGGELFF. The CDR3 region has the DNA TGTGCCAGCAGCTTAGAGGGCGGGGAGCTGTTTTTT.

The V gene is TRBV7-9, the J gene TRBJ2-1; 9 nucleotides align to TRBD2. CDR3 length: 16 residues. The germline gives CDR1 SEHNR, CDR2 FQNEAQ (reference sequence). J was trimmed by 6 bases and V by 1 base; bases with no gene match: 7. The CDR3 bases are TGTGCCAGCAGCTTAGTAGGCCTAGCGGGATTCAATGAGCAGTTCTTC. This translates into CASSLVGLAGFNEQFF.

On this clone: With a much larger clone just one base away, this may be a read error. This rearrangement joins TRBV7-9 to TRBJ1-1, with no clear D. The CDR3 covers 12 residues. The V gene's germline CDR1 is SEHNR and CDR2 FQNEAQ (reference sequence). The V gene lost 2 bases and the J gene lost 6 bases, with 7 bases spanning the gap. This chain's CDR3 is CASSLTRPEAFF. In nucleotides, the CDR3 is TGTGCCAGCAGCTTAACGCGGCCTGAAGCTTTCTTT. The entire variable domain, with the rest obtained from reference TRBV7-9 and TRBJ1-1, is as follows: DTGVSQNPRHKITKRGQNVTFRCDPISEHNRLYWYRQTLGQGPEFLTYFQNEAQLEKSRLLSDRFSAERPKGSFSTLEIQRTEQGDSAMYLCASSLTRPEAFFGQGTRLTVV.

This rearrangement joins TRBV7-6 to TRBJ2-7; a weak D match, TRBD2 (5 bases). V was shortened by 0 bases and J by 4 bases, with 16 bases between the two germline ends. Germline lookup yields CDR1 SGHVS and CDR2 FNYEAQ. This CDR3 spans 16 amino acids. Here the CDR3 reads CASSLAPSVREYEQYF. The CDR3 DNA sequence: TGTGCCAGCAGCTTAGCCCCTTCTGTGAGGGAATACGAGCAGTACTTC.

The chain joins TRBV15 to TRBJ2-3; tentatively, D is TRBD2 (5 bases). Trimming removed 3 bases at V and 4 bases at J, with 8 bases between. The CDR3 is 13 amino acids. Germline V gene lookup returns CDR1 LNHNV and CDR2 YYDKDF (reference sequence). The CDR3 sequence is CATSSRGPDTQYF. CDR3 coding DNA: TGTGCCACCAGCAGTAGAGGGCCAGATACGCAGTATTTT.

The genes are TRBV28 and TRBJ2-5, with D possibly matching TRBD2 (7 bases). The ends were cut back, 7 bases at V and 6 bases at J, with 21 bases in the middle. Germline loops: CDR1 MDHEN, CDR2 SYDVKM. This CDR3 comprises 15 residues. This chain's CDR3 is CASKSGGGFRKTQYF. The CDR3 region has the DNA TGTGCCAGCAAAAGCGGCGGGGGCTTCAGGAAGACCCAGTACTTC.

This clone was recorded a few times. This chain uses TRBV11-2 with TRBJ1-5, with 7 bases aligning to TRBD1. The CDR3 has 17 amino acids. The V segment lost 3 bases and the J segment 4 bases; nucleotides outside the gene matches: 12. The germline CDR1 and CDR2 sequences are SGHAT and FQNNGV. The CDR3 region is CASSLSAGGSGNQPQHF. The CDR3 DNA follows: TGTGCCAGCAGCTTGAGCGCAGGGGGATCTGGGAATCAGCCCCAGCATTTT.

The CDR3 coding sequence is TGTGCCAGCAGTTCGGGCCGGGAGACCGGGGAGCTGTTTTTT. Translation gives CASSSGRETGELFF. The V call is TRBV6-4, the J call TRBJ2-2; TRBD2 is a possible D gene (6 bases). The germline V and J ends were trimmed by 5 bases and 5 bases, with 12 bases remaining between them. The germline V gene encodes CDR1 MRHNA and CDR2 SNTAGT. CDR3 size: 14 residues.

Remarks on this clone: This same CDR3 is encoded by further DNA sequences in the sample. This chain links TRBV30 with TRBJ2-2; D gene uncertain. Germline V lookup: CDR1 GTSNPN, CDR2 SVGIG (reference sequence). CDR3 length equals 14 residues. CDR3 sequence reads: CAFLAGRTTGELFF. The CDR3 DNA follows: TGTGCTTTCCTTGCCGGCAGGACCACCGGGGAGCTGTTTTTT.

This clone is medium-sized. This rearrangement joins TRBV2 to TRBJ1-2; D is ambiguous. CDR1 and CDR2 from the germline V gene are SNHLY and FYNNEI. Deletions cut 5 bases from V and 3 bases from J, with 7 bases between. This CDR3 comprises 12 residues. Here the CDR3 DNA reads TGTGCCAGCAGTCTGGACCACTATGGCTACACCTTC. Translated, it gives CASSLDHYGYTF.

The chain links TRBV9 to TRBJ2-7, with 7 bases aligning to TRBD2. Looked up from germline, CDR1 is SGDLS and CDR2 is YYNGEE. The CDR3 has 14 amino acids. The ends lost 2 bases at V and 2 bases at J; junction bases unmatched: 4. CDR3 sequence: CASSVEAGPYEQYF. CDR3 nucleotide sequence: TGTGCCAGCAGCGTGGAAGCGGGACCCTACGAGCAGTACTTC.

V gene TRBV27 combines with J gene TRBJ1-2; 9 nucleotides line up with TRBD1. Trimming at V came to 4 bases and at J to 4 bases, leaving 7 bases not matched to a gene. The CDR3 has 15 amino acids. Germline V gives CDR1 MNHEY, CDR2 SMNVEV (reference sequence). For the CDR3, the DNA is TGTGCCAGCAGTTCGAACAGGGGGCTGGGCTATGGCTACACCTTC. Amino acid sequence: CASSSNRGLGYGYTF.

This clone was counted only a few times. CDR3 DNA sequence: TGTGCCAGCAGCGGGGGACAGGAGTACAATGAGCAGTTCTTC. Its translation is CASSGGQEYNEQFF. The chain uses TRBV9 and TRBJ2-1, with 8 bases that match TRBD1. From germline, CDR1 is SGDLS and CDR2 YYNGEE. Trimming removed 3 bases from V and 4 bases from J; junction bases left unmatched: 3. The CDR3 is made up of 14 amino acids.

The chain employs TRBV11-3 and TRBJ1-2; possible D gene TRBD1, 6 bases. The germline V gene has CDR1 SGHNT and CDR2 YENEEA. The CDR3 spans 15 residues. V shed 5 bases and J shed 3 bases, with 16 bases lying between them. The CDR3 DNA follows: TGTGCCAGCAGCGTGCGGGGGGCCCGGGACTATGGCTACACCTTC. Amino acid sequence: CASSVRGARDYGYTF.

V is TRBV28 and J is TRBJ2-5; 7 nucleotides match TRBD2. The germline gives CDR1 MDHEN, CDR2 SYDVKM. The CDR3 extends over 15 amino acids. Trimming cost V 1 base and J 3 bases; bases outside gene matches: 5. The DNA for the CDR3 is TGTGCCAGCAGTTTATCTCGGCGGGAGAAAGAGACCCAGTACTTC. This encodes CASSLSRREKETQYF. Using reference TRBV28 and TRBJ2-5 for the parts outside the CDR3, the full variable domain is DVKVTQSSRYLVKRTGEKVFLECVQDMDHENMFWYRQDPGLGLRLIYFSYDVKMKEKGDIPEGYSVSREKKERFSLILESASTNQTSMYLCASSLSRREKETQYFGPGTRLLVL.

This clone was observed a handful of times. The same CDR3 arises from other DNA sequences in this sample as well. The genes are TRBV7-2 and TRBJ1-4; possible D gene TRBD1, 5 bases. CDR1 and CDR2 (germline): SGHTA, FQGNSA. This CDR3 spans 15 amino acids. V was cut by 3 bases and J by 3 bases, with 11 bases left in between. This chain's CDR3 is CASSLALGANEKLFF. The CDR3 nucleotides read TGTGCCAGCAGCTTGGCCTTAGGGGCTAATGAAAAACTGTTTTTT.

The rearrangement joins TRBV11-2 to TRBJ1-2; D remains ambiguous. The V end was cut by 5 bases, the J end by 8 bases, with 15 bases between. The CDR3 has 13 amino acids. The germline gives CDR1 SGHAT, CDR2 FQNNGV. The CDR3 bases are TGTGCCAGCAGCCCCAAGGTGGGAGACGGCTACACCTTC. Translated: CASSPKVGDGYTF.

The chain links TRBV4-1 to TRBJ2-3; 9 bases are shared with TRBD2. Germline-derived CDR1 and CDR2 are MGHRA and YSYEKL. The trim removed 1 base at V and 3 bases at J, leaving 2 bases unmatched. This CDR3 has 15 amino acids. The CDR3 loop is CASSQVLAGTDTQYF. In DNA form, the CDR3 reads TGCGCCAGCAGCCAAGTTCTAGCGGGGACAGATACGCAGTATTTT.

V usage is TRBV5-6 and J usage is TRBJ2-7; the D is unclear. Germline loops: CDR1 SGHDT, CDR2 YYEEEE. This CDR3 contains 13 residues. V was clipped by 0 bases and J by 3 bases, with 7 bases between them. The CDR3 nucleotides are TGTGCCAGCAGCTTGGCCAGCCGCTACGAGCAGTACGTC. This encodes CASSLASRYEQYV.